A selection of T cell receptor beta chains follows, all from one sample in a study of control samples from healthy donors and cancer patients. TCRdb keeps only in-frame clones here, not all; method: immunoSEQ multiplex PCR. The sample lists 100,000 or so clones; about 88% were seen once. Sequenced: blood. The receptors were sampled from a woman aged 45-65 years in good health. The CDR3 runs from the conserved cysteine through the conserved F or W. D genes are given only for firm matches. Clone size is not always given. Where it is, it says once, few, many or a class for expanded clones.

>-|-|TRBV7-9|TRBJ1-1
TGTGCCACAGATACCCTCTCAGGGACTAACACTGAAGCTTTCTTT
CATDTLSGTNTEAFF
>-|-|TRBV5-6|TRBJ2-4
TGTGCCAGCAGCATTGACACGGATTTGAACATTCAGTACTTC
CASSIDTDLNIQYF
>-|-|TRBV3-1/TRBV3-2|TRBJ1-3
TGTGCCAGCAGCCGATTCGGATCAAATGGAAACACCATATATTTT
CASSRFGSNGNTIYF
>-|-|TRBV6-5|TRBJ1-2
TGTGCTAGCAGTTACTCGATACCCAGGGTAGGCGGCTACACCTTC
CASSYSIPRVGGYTF
>-|-|TRBV30|TRBJ2-5
TGTGCCTGGAGTGTACTGGCGGGGGAGACCCAGTACTTC
CAWSVLAGETQYF
>once|TRBD1|TRBV19|TRBJ2-1
TGTGCCAGTAGTGGGGGACAGGGGTCCTACAATGAGCAGTTCTTC
CASSGGQGSYNEQFF
>-|TRBD2|TRBV5-6|TRBJ2-3
TGTGCCAGCAGCCAGGGACTAGCTCAAAACACGCAGTATTTT
CASSQGLAQNTQYF
>-|TRBD1|TRBV14|TRBJ2-7
TGTGCCAGCAGCCGCTACAGGGGGCTATACGAGCAGTACTTC
CASSRYRGLYEQYF
>-|-|TRBV29-1|TRBJ2-1
TGCAGCGTTCATATTAATGAGCAGTTCTTC
CSVHINEQFF
>-|TRBD1|TRBV10-3|TRBJ1-1
TGTGCCATCAAATCCTCCCCCGGGACAGAGGACACTGAAGCTTTCTTT
CAIKSSPGTEDTEAFF
>-|TRBD1|TRBV30|TRBJ2-1
TGTGCCTGGGATGGGACAGGGGCCTACAATGAGCAGTTCTTC
CAWDGTGAYNEQFF
>-|-|TRBV6-5|TRBJ1-2
TGTGCCACCCTTCCGACGTGGGGGGGCTATGGCTACACCTTC
CATLPTWGGYGYTF
>-|TRBD1|TRBV6-2/TRBV6-3|TRBJ1-1
TGTGCCAGCAGTTACCGGGACAGCCTCCCTGAAGCTTTCTTT
CASSYRDSLPEAFF
>-|-|TRBV15|TRBJ2-1
TGTGCCACCAGCAGAGAAGTCCAAATGGAGCAGTTCTTC
CATSREVQMEQFF
>once|-|TRBV11-3|TRBJ1-6
TGTGCCAGCAGCTTAGGCGCCAGGGGTTCACCCCTCCACTTT
CASSLGARGSPLHF
>-|-|TRBV10-3|TRBJ2-1
TGTGCCATCAGCCCCGGGAGTGCCTACAATGAGCAGTTCTTC
CAISPGSAYNEQFF
>-|-|TRBV18|TRBJ1-3
TGTGCCAGCTCGCCCTCTTGGGGAAACACCATATATTTT
CASSPSWGNTIYF
>few|TRBD2|TRBV5-1|TRBJ2-1
TGCGCCAGCCGTGTGAGGCTCGGGGGGGTAAATGAGCAGTTCTTC
CASRVRLGGVNEQFF
>-|-|TRBV19|TRBJ1-6
TGTGCCAGTAGTATAGGCAGTAATAATTCACCCCTCCACTTT
CASSIGSNNSPLHF
>-|-|TRBV7-2|TRBJ2-1
TGTGCCAGCAGCCCACCTAGCACTGAGCAGTTCTTC
CASSPPSTEQFF
>-|-|TRBV4-3|TRBJ1-2
TGCGCCAGCAGCCAAGAAAGAGGGAGCACCTATGGCTACACCTTC
CASSQERGSTYGYTF
>-|TRBD1|TRBV7-9|TRBJ2-7
TGTGCCAGCAGCTTAGCGGGGACAGGCTACGAGCAGTACTTC
CASSLAGTGYEQYF
>-|-|TRBV2|TRBJ1-1
TGTGCCAGCAGGCGAGGGTTTGCAAACACTGAAGCTTTCTTT
CASRRGFANTEAFF
>-|-|TRBV7-2|TRBJ2-5
TGTGCCAGCAGCTTCGGGACACCGATCCAAGAGACCCAGTACTTC
CASSFGTPIQETQYF
>few|-|TRBV18|TRBJ2-2
TGTGCCAGCTCGCCACGCCGATCGGGGCACGGGGAGCTGTTTTTT
CASSPRRSGHGELFF
>-|-|TRBV9|TRBJ1-4
TGTGCCAGCAGCGTAGCCGGACACGCTAATGAAAAACTGTTTTTT
CASSVAGHANEKLFF
>-|TRBD1|TRBV5-1|TRBJ2-7
TGCGCCAGCACACCGACAGGGGGTGCCTACGAGCAGTACTTC
CASTPTGGAYEQYF
>-|-|TRBV6-5|TRBJ2-7
TGTGCCAGCAGTTACGGTACTAGAGCCTACGAGCAGTACTTC
CASSYGTRAYEQYF
>few|-|TRBV6-1|TRBJ2-1
TGTGCCAGCAGTGAACACCCCCCAGCTAGCTCCTTCAATGAGCAGTTCTTC
CASSEHPPASSFNEQFF
>-|-|TRBV7-9|TRBJ1-2
TGTGCCAGCAGCCCCGGGACGGGCTATGGCTACACCTTC
CASSPGTGYGYTF
>-|TRBD1|TRBV7-2|TRBJ1-1
TGTGCCAGCAGCTTAGTCGACAGGGGGGGGACTGAAGCTTTCTTT
CASSLVDRGGTEAFF
>-|-|TRBV9|TRBJ2-2
TGTGCCAGCAGCGTAGGAGGGACCGGGGAGCTGTTTTTT
CASSVGGTGELFF
>once|TRBD2|TRBV5-1|TRBJ2-3
TGCGCCAGCAGCTTGGGGGGACTAGCGGGAACCAGCACAGATACGCAGTATTTT
CASSLGGLAGTSTDTQYF
>once|-|TRBV19|TRBJ1-3
TGTGCCAGTAGTATTACAGGGTCGCCCGTCTCTGGAAACACCATATATTTT
CASSITGSPVSGNTIYF
>-|TRBD1|TRBV19|TRBJ1-4
TGTGCCAGTAGTCCATTTGGACCCGAAGGGGGCAGAGGCGAACTGTTTTTT
CASSPFGPEGGRGELFF
>-|-|TRBV27|TRBJ1-6
TGTGCCAGCAGTTGGGACCTAGAATATTCACCCCTCCACTTT
CASSWDLEYSPLHF
>-|-|TRBV11-2|TRBJ1-1
TGTGCCAGCAGCTCCAGGGCGAACACTGAAGCTTTCTTT
CASSSRANTEAFF
>-|-|TRBV5-6|TRBJ2-3
TGTGCCAGCAGCTTTCAAGGGGCTAGCACAGATACGCAGTATTTT
CASSFQGASTDTQYF
>-|-|TRBV27|TRBJ1-2
TGTGCCAGCAGATCACCGGGGGGGAGCTACTATGGCTACACCTTC
CASRSPGGSYYGYTF
>-|-|TRBV3-1/TRBV3-2|TRBJ1-3
TGTGCCAGCAGACAGGGCTACGGAAACACCATATATTTT
CASRQGYGNTIYF